This TCR beta chain was obtained from a study of blood T cell repertoires in COVID-19. Overall study context: Whether acute or convalescent, the COVID-19 samples came from the United States, Italy and Spain. PBMCs, B-cell-depleted T cells, or T cells were the source of the cDNA or gDNA that made up the material.

Seattle-derived patients entered the study during active infection and were followed longitudinally. Original processing methods: By means of reference gene primer amplification, nucleated cell counts were estimated. Generated by immunoSEQ multiplex PCR, the TCRdb table keeps only in-frame clones and is missing some. The V and J calls and clone size were taken over from that table, and D and trimming were inferred from the DNA. The sample carries hundreds of thousands of clones, about 89% recorded once. CDR1 is SGHDT and CDR2 is YYEEEE in the germline V gene. There are 14 residues in the CDR3. The J segment lost 2 bases and the V segment lost 1 base, leaving 0 bases of the junction unmatched.

Sequencing input: peripheral blood. The sequence derives from a woman between 45 and 65 years old with COVID-19, enrolled during active disease. This rearrangement joins TRBV5-6 to TRBJ1-3, with TRBD1 identical over 7 bases. In DNA, the CDR3 is TGTGCCAGCAGCTTGCAGGGGGCTGGAAACACCATATATTTT. It codes for CASSLQGAGNTIYF.